This T cell receptor (beta chain) was recorded in a study of CD8 T cells in ankylosing spondylitis (dated 2017 in TCRdb). At the level of the whole study: To find TCR variants linked to disease, the study profiled T cell receptor beta repertoires in ankylosing spondylitis patients and healthy donors. The whole study cohort included over a hundred healthy donors and about two dozen ankylosing spondylitis patients. Peripheral blood samples were taken, and synovial fluid was additionally collected from ankylosing spondylitis patients. What the study reported, not specific to this receptor: The disease-linked clones were reported as significantly enriched in matched synovial fluid samples from ankylosing spondylitis patients. Some TCR beta motif variants had previously been reported in synovial fluid and blood of reactive arthritis patients, which suggested common disease-initiation mechanisms. A TCR beta motif made up of several highly homologous amino acid variants appeared to be characteristic of blood from ankylosing spondylitis patients. A CD8+ phenotype was shown by the disease-linked clones, which were found at relatively low frequencies in peripheral blood.

From a lookup of the germline V gene (reference sequence), CDR1 and CDR2 are LGHDT and YNNKEL. The CDR3 runs 15 residues from the cysteine to the phenylalanine. The entry retains the CDR3 DNA only, 45 bases that are in frame from base 1. The V and J ends are trimmed by 1 base and 5 bases, leaving 12 bases between them. Sequenced on an Illumina HiSeq 2500. Quantitative 5'-RACE with molecular barcodes was used to prepare TCR beta libraries. As for the authors' bioinformatics: To identify disease-linked TCR variants, a new computational method was used, one built on a probabilistic model of VDJ rearrangement. Using fastp at Q25 and MiXCR, TCRdb reprocessed the public reads and kept productive beta chains. CDR3 protein duplicates are merged, each entry listing the most common genes and DNA. These V and J calls rely on TCRdb rather than the paper's analysis. This sample gives more than 250,000 distinct CDR3 sequences in total; around 8% of them show up just once. The top ten hold about 14% of the sample.

This clonotype was counted a few times. Its antigen is not yet known. Per-base qualities were not stored, and no clone one base away is much larger. This TCR came from a male donor with ankylosing spondylitis. The sequenced sample was blood, either unsorted or a sorted T cell fraction (not recorded which). The chain is assembled from TRBV3-1 and TRBJ2-1; a tentative D call is TRBD2 (5 bases match). The DNA sequence is TGTGCCAGCAGCCAAGGAGACGGAGGTCACAATGAGCAGTTCTTC. Its protein reads: CASSQGDGGHNEQFF.